The clone carrying this T cell receptor (beta chain) came up once. This entry belongs to a study of control samples from healthy donors and cancer patients. TCRdb's copy holds only in-frame clones and misses some; the assay was immunoSEQ multiplex PCR. The sample has more than 110,000 clones, over 85% seen once; the top ten hold 11%. Germline V lookup: CDR1 KGHDR, CDR2 SFDVKD. V shed 4 bases and J 8 bases; nucleotides not matched to a gene: 9. The CDR3 totals 15 residues. The genes are TRBV24-1 and TRBJ1-2, with TRBD1 matching over 10 bases. Sequencing was carried out using blood. The receptor comes from a man younger than 45 in good health. DNA of the CDR3: TGTGCCACCAGTGAAACCGGGACAGGGGACAGGGGCTACACCTTC. Translated: CATSETGTGDRGYTF.